The TCR beta chain described here comes from a study of shared clonotypes between healthy human individuals. General observations from the study: Sequencing depth was predicted to influence how clonotypes are shared among donors. What naive subsets generally showed was a larger estimated richness than memory subsets showed. Incomplete sequencing of sorted subsets was indicated by rarefaction despite large depth.

The test was conducted at deep level. The table came from immunoSEQ multiplex PCR; TCRdb's copy has only in-frame clones and leaves some out. The repertoire holds about 600,000 clones, with 95% as singletons. CD45RO-negative, CCR7-positively selected cells formed the naive CD8 fraction, excluding terminally differentiated effector memory CD45RA+ cells. Comments on this clone: Its antigen is undetermined.

Germline CDR1 is ENHRY and CDR2 is SYGVKD. CDR3 size: 14 residues. With V trimmed by 8 bases and J by 3 bases, 7 bases remained unmatched. The V call is TRBV10-3, the J call TRBJ1-5; 7 bases align to TRBD1. The clonotype comes from a woman aged 25 to 39 in good health. Sequences were obtained from naive CD8+ T cells sorted from blood. The CDR3 here is CAIGEDRVNQPQHF. Written as DNA, the CDR3 is TGTGCCATCGGGGAAGACAGGGTCAATCAGCCCCAGCATTTT.